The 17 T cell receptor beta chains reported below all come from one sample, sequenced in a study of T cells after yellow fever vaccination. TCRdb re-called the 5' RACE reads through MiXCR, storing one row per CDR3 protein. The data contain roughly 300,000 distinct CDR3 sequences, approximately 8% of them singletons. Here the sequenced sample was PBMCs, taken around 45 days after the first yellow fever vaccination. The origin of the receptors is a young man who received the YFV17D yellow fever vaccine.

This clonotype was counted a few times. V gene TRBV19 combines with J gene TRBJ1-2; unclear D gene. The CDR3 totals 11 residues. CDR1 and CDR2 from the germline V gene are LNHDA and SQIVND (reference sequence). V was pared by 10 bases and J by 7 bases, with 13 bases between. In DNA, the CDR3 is TGTGCCACTTGGTCAAGGCGTGGCTACACCTTC. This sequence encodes CATWSRRGYTF. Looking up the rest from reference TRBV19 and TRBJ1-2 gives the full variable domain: DGGITQSPKYLFRKEGQNVTLSCEQNLNHDAMYWYRQDPGQGLRLIYYSQIVNDFQKGDIAEGYSVSREKKESFPLTVTSAQKNPTAFYLCATWSRRGYTFGSGTRLTVV.

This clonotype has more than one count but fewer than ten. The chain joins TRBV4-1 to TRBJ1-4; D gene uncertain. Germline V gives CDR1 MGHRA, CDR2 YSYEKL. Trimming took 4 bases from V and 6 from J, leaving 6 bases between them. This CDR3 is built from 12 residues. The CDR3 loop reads CASSLEDEKLFF. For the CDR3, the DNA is TGCGCCAGCAGCCTCGAAGATGAAAAACTGTTTTTT.

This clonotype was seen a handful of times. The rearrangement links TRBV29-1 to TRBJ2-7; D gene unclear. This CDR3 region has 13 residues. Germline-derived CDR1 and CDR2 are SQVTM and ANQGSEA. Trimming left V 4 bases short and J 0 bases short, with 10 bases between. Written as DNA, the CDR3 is TGCAGCGTTGTTCTACAGATCTCCTACGAGCAGTACTTC. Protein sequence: CSVVLQISYEQYF.

As DNA, the CDR3 is TGCGCCAGCAGCTTGGGGGGTGCTGGATCCAACGAGCAGTACTTC. It encodes CASSLGGAGSNEQYF. This chain joins TRBV5-1 and TRBJ2-7; no clear D. V was cut by 0 bases and J by 5 bases, with 15 bases left in between. The CDR3 loop spans 15 amino acids. Per germline, CDR1 SGHRS and CDR2 YFSETQ.

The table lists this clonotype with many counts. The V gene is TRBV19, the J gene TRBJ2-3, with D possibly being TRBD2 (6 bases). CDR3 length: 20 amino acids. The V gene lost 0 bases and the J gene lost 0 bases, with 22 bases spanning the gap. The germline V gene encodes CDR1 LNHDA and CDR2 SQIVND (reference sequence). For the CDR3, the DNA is TGTGCCAGTAGTATAGATGGGACTTCCCCCGGATCTTCTAGCACAGATACGCAGTATTTT. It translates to CASSIDGTSPGSSSTDTQYF. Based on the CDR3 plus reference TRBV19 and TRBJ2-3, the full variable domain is DGGITQSPKYLFRKEGQNVTLSCEQNLNHDAMYWYRQDPGQGLRLIYYSQIVNDFQKGDIAEGYSVSREKKESFPLTVTSAQKNPTAFYLCASSIDGTSPGSSSTDTQYFGPGTRLTVL.

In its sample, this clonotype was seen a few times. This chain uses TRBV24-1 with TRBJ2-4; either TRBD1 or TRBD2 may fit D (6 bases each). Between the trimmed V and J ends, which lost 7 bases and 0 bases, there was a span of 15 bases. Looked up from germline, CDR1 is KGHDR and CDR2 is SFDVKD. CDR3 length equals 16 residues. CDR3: CATSVRGGIAKNIQYF. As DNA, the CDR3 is TGTGCCACCAGCGTACGAGGGGGGATAGCCAAAAACATTCAGTACTTC.

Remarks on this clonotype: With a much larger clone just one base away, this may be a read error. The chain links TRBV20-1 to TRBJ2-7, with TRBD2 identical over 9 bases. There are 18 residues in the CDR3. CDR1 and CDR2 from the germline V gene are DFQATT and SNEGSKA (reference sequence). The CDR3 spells CSARDRRSGGLSSYGQYF. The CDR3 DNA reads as TGCAGTGCTAGAGATAGGCGTAGCGGGGGCCTTAGCTCCTACGGGCAGTACTTC.

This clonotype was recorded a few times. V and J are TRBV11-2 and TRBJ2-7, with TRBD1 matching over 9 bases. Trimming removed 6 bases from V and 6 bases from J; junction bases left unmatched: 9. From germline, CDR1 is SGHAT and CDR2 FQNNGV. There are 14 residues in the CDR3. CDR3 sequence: CASRQEGQGSEQYF. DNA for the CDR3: TGTGCCAGCAGACAGGAGGGACAGGGAAGCGAGCAGTACTTC.

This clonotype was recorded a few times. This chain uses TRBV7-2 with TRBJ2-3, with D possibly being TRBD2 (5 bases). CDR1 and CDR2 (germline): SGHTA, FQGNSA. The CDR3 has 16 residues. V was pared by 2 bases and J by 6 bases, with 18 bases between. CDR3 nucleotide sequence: TGTGCCAGCAGCTTACCGGGGAATTTGTTGGTGGATACGCAGTATTTT. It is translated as CASSLPGNLLVDTQYF. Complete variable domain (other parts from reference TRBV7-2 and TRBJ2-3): GAGVSQSPSNKVTEKGKDVELRCDPISGHTALYWYRQSLGQGLEFLIYFQGNSAPDKSGLPSDRFSAERTGGSVSTLTIQRTQQEDSAVYLCASSLPGNLLVDTQYFGPGTRLTVL.

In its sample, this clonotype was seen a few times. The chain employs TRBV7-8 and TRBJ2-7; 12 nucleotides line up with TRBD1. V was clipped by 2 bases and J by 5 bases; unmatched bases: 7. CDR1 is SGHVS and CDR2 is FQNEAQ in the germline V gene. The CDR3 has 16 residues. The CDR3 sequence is CASSLPPGQGAHEQYF. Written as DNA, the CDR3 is TGTGCCAGCAGCTTACCCCCGGGACAGGGGGCGCACGAGCAGTACTTC.

The CDR3 protein is CASSPPAEGQDTQYF. DNA for the CDR3: TGTGCCAGCTCACCACCGGCAGAGGGTCAAGATACGCAGTATTTT. The V call is TRBV18, the J call TRBJ2-3; D might be TRBD2 (5 bases). The CDR3 is 15 amino acids. Germline CDR1 and CDR2: KGHSH and LQKENI. Trimming cost V 0 bases and J 5 bases, with 12 bases left between them.

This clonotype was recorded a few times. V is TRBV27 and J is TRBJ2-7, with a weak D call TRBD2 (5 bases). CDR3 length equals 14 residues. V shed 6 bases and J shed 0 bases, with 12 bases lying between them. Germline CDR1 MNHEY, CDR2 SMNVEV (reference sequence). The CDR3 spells CASRRTGSSYEQYF. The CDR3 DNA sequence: TGTGCCAGCAGAAGGACGGGAAGCTCCTACGAGCAGTACTTC.

The CDR3 DNA is TGTGCCAGCAGCGAATTCAGCTCTGGAAACACCATATATTTT. Translation gives CASSEFSSGNTIYF. V usage is TRBV7-9 and J usage is TRBJ1-3, with unresolved D. V was trimmed by 5 bases and J by 0 bases, leaving 8 bases between them. Germline CDR1 and CDR2: SEHNR and FQNEAQ (reference sequence). CDR3 length: 14 amino acids.

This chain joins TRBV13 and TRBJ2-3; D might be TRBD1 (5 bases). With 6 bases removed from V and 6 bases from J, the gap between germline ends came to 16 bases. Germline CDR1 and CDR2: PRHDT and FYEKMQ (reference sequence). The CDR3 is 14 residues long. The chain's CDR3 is CASRVWLRQDTQYF. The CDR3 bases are TGTGCCAGCAGAGTTTGGTTGCGACAGGATACGCAGTATTTT.

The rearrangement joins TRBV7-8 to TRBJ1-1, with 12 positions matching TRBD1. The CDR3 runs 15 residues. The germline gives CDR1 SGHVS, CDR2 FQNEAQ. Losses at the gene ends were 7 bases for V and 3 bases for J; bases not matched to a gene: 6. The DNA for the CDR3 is TGTGCCAGCATCAAGGGACAGGGGGCAGACACTGAAGCTTTCTTT. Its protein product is CASIKGQGADTEAFF.

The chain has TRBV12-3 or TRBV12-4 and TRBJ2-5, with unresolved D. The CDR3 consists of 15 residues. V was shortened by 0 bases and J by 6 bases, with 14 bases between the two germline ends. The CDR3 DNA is TGTGCCAGCAGTTTAGCGTCGGGCAGTAGGCAGACCCAGTACTTC. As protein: CASSLASGSRQTQYF.

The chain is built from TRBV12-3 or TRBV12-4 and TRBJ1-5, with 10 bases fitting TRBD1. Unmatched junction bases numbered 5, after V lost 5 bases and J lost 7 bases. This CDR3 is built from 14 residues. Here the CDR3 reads CASSPDRGRQPQHF. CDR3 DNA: TGTGCCAGCAGTCCCGACAGGGGGCGGCAGCCCCAGCATTTT.